Listed here are 10 T cell receptor beta chains from one sample, sequenced in a study of cytomegalovirus exposure and HLA in healthy donors. With 60 Vbeta and 13 Jbeta primers, the PCR was carried out. Sequenced by immunoSEQ multiplex PCR; TCRdb stores in-frame clones only, minus some. The data hold about 130,000 clones, with about 85% observed a single time. Sequencing used PBMCs. The source is a man younger than 30 in good health and CMV-seropositive.

Here the CDR3 DNA reads TGTGCTAGTGGTCTGGGTATCAATGAGCAGTTCTTC. It yields the protein CASGLGINEQFF. This chain joins TRBV12-5 and TRBJ2-1; unclear D gene. The ends were cut back, 5 bases at V and 6 bases at J, with 8 bases in the middle. CDR3 size: 12 residues. Germline CDR1 LGHNT, CDR2 FRNRAP.

The chain carries TRBV30 and TRBJ1-1, with no clear D. Germline assignment: CDR1 GTSNPN and CDR2 SVGIG (reference sequence). V lost 0 bases and J 1 base, leaving 6 bases between the germline ends. The CDR3 sequence is 13 residues long. CDR3 in DNA: TGTGCCTGGAGTGTACTAGAGAACACTGAAGCTTTCTTT. Amino acid sequence: CAWSVLENTEAFF. The variable domain in full, completed from reference TRBV30 and TRBJ1-1, reads SQTIHQWPATLVQPVGSPLSLECTVEGTSNPNLYWYRQAAGRGLQLLFYSVGIGQISSEVPQNLSASRPQDRQFILSSKKLLLSDSGFYLCAWSVLENTEAFFGQGTRLTVV.

Turning to this clone: At one end the junction does not follow the germline gene, possibly because of a read error. This chain links TRBV11-2 with TRBJ1-2; D not certain. Germline CDR1 is SGHAT and CDR2 is FQNNGV. The CDR3 runs 11 residues. DNA of the CDR3: TGTGCCAGCAGCTTAGATAGCTCACAACGCTTC. Its translation is CASSLDSSQRF.

This clone showed up just a few times. The chain couples TRBV6-6 to TRBJ1-6; 7 bases line up with TRBD1. The CDR3 runs to 14 residues. Germline CDR1 is MNHNY and CDR2 is SVGAGI (reference sequence). V was pared by 5 bases and J by 7 bases, with 5 bases of the junction left unmatched. CDR3 loop: CASSHDRANSPLHF. In DNA form, the CDR3 reads TGTGCCAGCAGTCACGACAGGGCAAATTCACCCCTCCACTTT.

This clone was picked up one time. The rearrangement joins TRBV7-6 to TRBJ2-5; 8 positions agree with TRBD2. Losses at the gene ends were 0 bases for V and 1 base for J; bases not matched to a gene: 19. Germline CDR1 reads SGHVS; CDR2 reads FNYEAQ. The CDR3 contains 21 residues. The CDR3 bases are TGTGCCAGCAGCTTAGCGCCGTCCCGGGACAACCCGGGAGGGTCCCAAGAGACCCAGTACTTC. Residues: CASSLAPSRDNPGGSQETQYF.

The chain has TRBV4-1 and TRBJ2-1; 13 positions match TRBD2. With V trimmed by 3 bases and J by 10 bases, 6 bases remained unmatched. The CDR3 covers 15 residues. Per the germline V gene, CDR1 is MGHRA and CDR2 is YSYEKL. This CDR3 is CASSQPGLAGLEQFF. CDR3 nucleotide sequence: TGCGCCAGCAGCCAGCCGGGACTAGCGGGACTCGAGCAGTTCTTC.

The rearrangement links TRBV5-1 to TRBJ1-4; TRBD1 aligns across 10 bases. This CDR3 contains 17 residues. V lost 4 bases to trimming and J lost 3 bases; unmatched junction nucleotides: 9. Germline V gives CDR1 SGHRS, CDR2 YFSETQ. CDR3 protein: CASSTGTGDGSNEKLFF. CDR3 nucleotides: TGCGCCAGCAGCACCGGGACAGGGGACGGATCTAATGAAAAACTGTTTTTT. The whole variable domain, remainder taken from reference TRBV5-1 and TRBJ1-4, is KAGVTQTPRYLIKTRGQQVTLSCSPISGHRSVSWYQQTPGQGLQFLFEYFSETQRNKGNFPGRFSGRQFSNSRSEMNVSTLELGDSALYLCASSTGTGDGSNEKLFFGSGTQLSVL.

The CDR3 DNA sequence: TGCGCCAGCAGCCAACGAACTAGCGGACCCTACGAGCAGTACTTC. Translated: CASSQRTSGPYEQYF. This chain uses TRBV4-3 with TRBJ2-7; TRBD2 aligns across 8 bases. Germline loops: CDR1 LGHNA, CDR2 YSLEER. This CDR3 comprises 15 residues. With 2 bases clipped from V and 2 bases from J, the junction kept 5 bases outside the gene matches.

The chain joins TRBV19 to TRBJ2-5; D ambiguous. The CDR3 consists of 13 residues. V dropped 8 bases and J dropped 1 base, with 11 bases sitting between them. Germline values: CDR1 LNHDA, CDR2 SQIVND (reference sequence). The CDR3 is CASAQLPQETQYF. CDR3 nucleotide sequence: TGTGCCAGTGCACAGTTGCCCCAAGAGACCCAGTACTTC. The full variable domain, in which reference TRBV19 and TRBJ2-5 provide the parts outside the CDR3, is DGGITQSPKYLFRKEGQNVTLSCEQNLNHDAMYWYRQDPGQGLRLIYYSQIVNDFQKGDIAEGYSVSREKKESFPLTVTSAQKNPTAFYLCASAQLPQETQYFGPGTRLLVL.

This chain joins TRBV7-6 and TRBJ1-1; D is unresolved. The CDR3 consists of 13 residues. From germline, CDR1 is SGHVS and CDR2 FNYEAQ. V lost 5 bases, J lost 3 bases, and 10 bases lay in between. CDR3: CASSPGSDTEAFF. In DNA form, the CDR3 reads TGTGCCAGCAGCCCGGGATCTGACACTGAAGCTTTCTTT.